This paragraph reports one TCR beta chain. The CDR3 runs to 15 residues. Germline CDR1 reads SNHLY; CDR2 reads FYNNEI. V gave up 2 bases and J gave up 1 base, with 11 bases separating them. The data belong to a study of cytomegalovirus exposure and HLA in healthy donors. PCR employed 60 Vbeta and 13 Jbeta primers. In the original analysis: Roughly 11 million shared chains were among the about 80 million unique TCR beta chains that a later analysis counted. Generated by immunoSEQ multiplex PCR, the TCRdb table keeps only in-frame clones and is missing some. V and J calls plus clone size are reproduced from that table; the DNA served to infer D and trimming. The data hold 150,000 to 200,000 clones, with 75% to 80% observed a single time.

This receptor was taken from a woman aged 45-65 years in good health and CMV-seropositive. Sequencing used PBMCs. The V and J genes are TRBV2 and TRBJ1-1; TRBD1 is a possible D gene (6 bases). CDR3 nucleotide sequence: TGTGCCAGCAGTGAATACGGACAGAAGAACACTGAAGCTTTCTTT. Its translation: CASSEYGQKNTEAFF.